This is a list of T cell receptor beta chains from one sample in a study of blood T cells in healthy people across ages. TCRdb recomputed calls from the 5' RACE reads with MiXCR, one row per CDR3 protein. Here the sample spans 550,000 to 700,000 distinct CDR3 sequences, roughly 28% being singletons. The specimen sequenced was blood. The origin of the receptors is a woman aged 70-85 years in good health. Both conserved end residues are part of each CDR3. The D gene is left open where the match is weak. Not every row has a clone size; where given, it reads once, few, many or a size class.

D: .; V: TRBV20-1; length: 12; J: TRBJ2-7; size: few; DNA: TGCAGTGCGCCGGGTTGGGGCGGCGAGCGGTACTTC; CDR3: CSAPGWGGERYF
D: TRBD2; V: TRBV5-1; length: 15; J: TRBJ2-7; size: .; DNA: TGCGCCAGCAGCTTGGTAGCGGGAGTTGTTTACGAGCAGTACTTC; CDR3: CASSLVAGVVYEQYF
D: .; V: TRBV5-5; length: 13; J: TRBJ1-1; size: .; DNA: TGTGCCAGCAGCCCGGACAGCTACACTGAAGCTTTCTTT; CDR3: CASSPDSYTEAFF
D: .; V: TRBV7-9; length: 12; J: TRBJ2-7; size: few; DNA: TGTGCCAGCAGCTTAGTTGGGGCCACAAGTAACTTC; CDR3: CASSLVGATSNF
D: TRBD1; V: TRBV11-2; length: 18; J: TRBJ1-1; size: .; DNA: TGTGCCAGCAGCTTAGATCTGGGGACAGGGAGAGTGAACACTGAAGCTTTCTTT; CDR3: CASSLDLGTGRVNTEAFF
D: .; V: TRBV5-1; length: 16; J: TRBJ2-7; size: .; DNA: TGCGCCAGCAGCTTGGAAGGGGCAGGGAGCTCCTACGAGCAGTACTTC; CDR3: CASSLEGAGSSYEQYF
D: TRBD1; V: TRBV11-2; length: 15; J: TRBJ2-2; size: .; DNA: TGTGCCAGCAGCCAGAGCGACAGGGGGACCGGGGAGCTGTTTTTT; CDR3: CASSQSDRGTGELFF
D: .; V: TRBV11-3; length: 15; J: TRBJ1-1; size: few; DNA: TGTGCCAGCAGCTTGGAGGTGGGGACCTACGGTGTGACTTTCTTT; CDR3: CASSLEVGTYGVTFF
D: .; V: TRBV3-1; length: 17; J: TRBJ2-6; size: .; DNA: TGTGCCAGCAGCCAAGGATCTCGGGGAACCGGGGCCAACGTCCTGACTTTC; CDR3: CASSQGSRGTGANVLTF
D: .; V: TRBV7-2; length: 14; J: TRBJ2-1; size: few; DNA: TGTGCCAGCAGCACCAGATCTGACAGCCCCGGGTCGTTCTTC; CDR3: CASSTRSDSPGSFF
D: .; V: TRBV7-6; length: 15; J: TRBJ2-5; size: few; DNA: TGTGCCAGCAGCTTAACAGGGAAAGATTTCGAGACCCAGTACTTC; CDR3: CASSLTGKDFETQYF
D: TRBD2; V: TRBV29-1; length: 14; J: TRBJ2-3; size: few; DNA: TGCAGCGTTGACAGCGGGGGGAATATGGATACGCAGTATTTT; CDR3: CSVDSGGNMDTQYF
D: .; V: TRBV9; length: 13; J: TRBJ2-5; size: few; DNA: TGTGCCAGCAGCGTCCGGGCCCTCGAGACCCAGTACTTC; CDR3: CASSVRALETQYF
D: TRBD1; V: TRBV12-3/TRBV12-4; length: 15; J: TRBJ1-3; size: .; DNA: TGTGCCAGCAGCCCGGGACAGGTTCCTGGAAACACCATATATTTT; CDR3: CASSPGQVPGNTIYF
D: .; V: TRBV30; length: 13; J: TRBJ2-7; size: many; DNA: TGTGCCTGGAAAGGAATTTCAGCCTACGAGCAGTACTTC; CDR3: CAWKGISAYEQYF
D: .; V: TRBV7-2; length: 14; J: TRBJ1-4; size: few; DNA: TGTGCCAGCAGCTTATCGGGGCTCAATGAAAAACTGTTTTTT; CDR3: CASSLSGLNEKLFF
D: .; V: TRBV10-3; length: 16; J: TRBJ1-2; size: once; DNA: TGTGCCATCAGTCCTCCGCTGGGGAAGGGGGACTATGGCTACACCTTC; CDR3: CAISPPLGKGDYGYTF
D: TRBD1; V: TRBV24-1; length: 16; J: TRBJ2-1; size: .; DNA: TGTGCCACCAGTGATCCCAGGGGGCACGGTAGGGATGAGCAGTTCTTC; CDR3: CATSDPRGHGRDEQFF
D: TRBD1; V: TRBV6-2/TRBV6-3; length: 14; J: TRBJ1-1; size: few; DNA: TGCGCCAGCAGGGGGGACAGGACGACCACTGAAGCTTTCTTT; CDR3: CASRGDRTTTEAFF
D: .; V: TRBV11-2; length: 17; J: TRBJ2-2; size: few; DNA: TGTGCCAGCAGCTTAGGAATCAGGACAGTGAACACCGGGGAGCTGTTTTTT; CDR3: CASSLGIRTVNTGELFF
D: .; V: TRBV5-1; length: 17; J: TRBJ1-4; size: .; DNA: TGCGCCAGCAGACCCACAATAACCGGGCCTTCTAATGAAAAACTGTTTTTT; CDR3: CASRPTITGPSNEKLFF
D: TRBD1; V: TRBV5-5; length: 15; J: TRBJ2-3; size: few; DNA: TGTGCCAGCAGCTTTGGACAGGGCTGGGGTGATACGCAGTATTTT; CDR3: CASSFGQGWGDTQYF
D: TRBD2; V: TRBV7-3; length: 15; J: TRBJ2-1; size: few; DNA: TGTGCCAGCAGCTTAACGGCTAGCGGGGGGCATGAGCAGTTCTTC; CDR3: CASSLTASGGHEQFF
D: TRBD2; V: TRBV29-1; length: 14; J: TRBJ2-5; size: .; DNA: TGCAGCGTTGGCTATCTACGGGGGGGAGAGACCCAGTACTTC; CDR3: CSVGYLRGGETQYF
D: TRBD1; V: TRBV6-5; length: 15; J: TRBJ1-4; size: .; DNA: TGTGCCAGCAGGAAACCGGGACAGGGGAACGGAAAACTGTTTTTT; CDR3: CASRKPGQGNGKLFF
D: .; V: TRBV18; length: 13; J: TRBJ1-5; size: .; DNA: TGTGCCAGCTCAGCCTCTAGGGATCAGCCCCAGCATTTT; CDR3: CASSASRDQPQHF
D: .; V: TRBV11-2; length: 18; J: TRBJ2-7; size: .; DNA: TGTGCCAGCAGCTTAGGAAGGAGTGTTAGCCCAAGCTCCTACGAGCAGTACTTC; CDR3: CASSLGRSVSPSSYEQYF
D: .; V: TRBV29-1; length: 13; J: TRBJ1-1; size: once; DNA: TGCAGCGCCCATAGACAGGAGAACACTGAAGCTTTCTTT; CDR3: CSAHRQENTEAFF
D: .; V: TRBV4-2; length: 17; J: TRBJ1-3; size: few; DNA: TGTGCCAGCAGCGCGGCGTCTACGGCGAGCTCTGGAAACGCCATATATTTT; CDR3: CASSAASTASSGNAIYF
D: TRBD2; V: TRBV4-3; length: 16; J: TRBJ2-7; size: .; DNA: TGCGCCAGCAGCCAAGCATTAGAGGGGACTAATTACGAGCAGTACTTC; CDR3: CASSQALEGTNYEQYF
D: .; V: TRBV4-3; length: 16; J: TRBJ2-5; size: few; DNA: TGCGCCAGCAGCCAAGATTTCCCGACCACGGTGGAGACCCAGTACTTC; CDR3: CASSQDFPTTVETQYF
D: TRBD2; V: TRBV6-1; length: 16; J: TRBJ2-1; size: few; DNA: TGTGCCAGCAGCCCACTAGCGGGGGGGAGGTACAATGAGCAGTTCTTC; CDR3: CASSPLAGGRYNEQFF
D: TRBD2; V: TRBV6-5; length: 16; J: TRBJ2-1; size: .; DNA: TGTGCCAGCAGTTACGGCTCGGGGGGCTCCTACAATGAGCAGTTCTTC; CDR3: CASSYGSGGSYNEQFF
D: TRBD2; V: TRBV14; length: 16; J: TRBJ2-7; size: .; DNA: TGTGCCAGCAGCACTCGACTAGCGGGGGGGTATGCCGAGCAGTACTTC; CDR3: CASSTRLAGGYAEQYF
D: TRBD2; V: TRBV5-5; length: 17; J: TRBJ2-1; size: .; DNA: TGTGCCAGCAGCTTGGCCACTAGCGGGGGGACCTACAATGAGCAGTTCTTC; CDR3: CASSLATSGGTYNEQFF
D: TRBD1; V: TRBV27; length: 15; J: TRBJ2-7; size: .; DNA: TGTGCCAGCAGTTTGGGACAGGGACTTACCTACGAGCAGTACTTC; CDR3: CASSLGQGLTYEQYF
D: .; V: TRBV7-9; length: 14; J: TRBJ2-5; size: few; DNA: TGTGCCAGCTCAACGGGGATGCGGGCGGAGACCCAGTACTTC; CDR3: CASSTGMRAETQYF
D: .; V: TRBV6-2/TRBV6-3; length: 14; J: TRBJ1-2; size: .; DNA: TGTGCCAGCAGAAAAAGACAGGACCTCTATGGCTACACCTTC; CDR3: CASRKRQDLYGYTF
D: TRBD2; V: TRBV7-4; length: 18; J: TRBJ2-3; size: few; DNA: TGTGCCAGCAGCCCAGGGCGTCTGCGGGGGGGCGGCACAGATACGCAGTATTTT; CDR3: CASSPGRLRGGGTDTQYF
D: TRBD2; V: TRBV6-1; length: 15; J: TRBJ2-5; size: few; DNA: TGTGCCAGCAGTGAATCAGCGGGGGGGGTTGAGACCCAGTACTTC; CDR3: CASSESAGGVETQYF
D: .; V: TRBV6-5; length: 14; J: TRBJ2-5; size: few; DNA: TGTGCCAGCAGTGTGTCACGCGTCGACGTGACCCAGTACTTC; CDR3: CASSVSRVDVTQYF
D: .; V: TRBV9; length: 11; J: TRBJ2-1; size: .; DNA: TGTGCCAGCAGCAAAAACACTGAGCAGTTCTTC; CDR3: CASSKNTEQFF
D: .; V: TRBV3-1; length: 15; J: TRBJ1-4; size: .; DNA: TGTGCCAGCAGCCTTCAAGCGACGGTTAATGAAAAACTGTTTTTT; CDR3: CASSLQATVNEKLFF
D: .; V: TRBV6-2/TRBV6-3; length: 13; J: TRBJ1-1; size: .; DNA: TGTGCCAGCACTTACTACCTGGAGGCAGGCGCTTTCTTT; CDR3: CASTYYLEAGAFF
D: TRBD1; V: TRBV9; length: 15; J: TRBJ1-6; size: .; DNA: TGTGCCAGCAGCGTGGGACAGGCGCCTAATTCACCCCTCCACTTT; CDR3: CASSVGQAPNSPLHF